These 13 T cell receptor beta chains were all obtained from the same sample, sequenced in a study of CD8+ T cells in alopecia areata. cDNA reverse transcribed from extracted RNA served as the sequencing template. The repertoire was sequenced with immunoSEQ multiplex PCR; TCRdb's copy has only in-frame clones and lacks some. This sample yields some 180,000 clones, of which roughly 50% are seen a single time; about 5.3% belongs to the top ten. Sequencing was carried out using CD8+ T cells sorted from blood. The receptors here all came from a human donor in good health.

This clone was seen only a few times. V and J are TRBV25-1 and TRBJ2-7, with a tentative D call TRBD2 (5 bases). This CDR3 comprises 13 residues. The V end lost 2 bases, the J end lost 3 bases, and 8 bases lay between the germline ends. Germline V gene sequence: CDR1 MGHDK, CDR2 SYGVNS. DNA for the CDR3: TGTGCCAGCAGTGAAGAGGGTCACTACGAGCAGTACTTC. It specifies CASSEEGHYEQYF.

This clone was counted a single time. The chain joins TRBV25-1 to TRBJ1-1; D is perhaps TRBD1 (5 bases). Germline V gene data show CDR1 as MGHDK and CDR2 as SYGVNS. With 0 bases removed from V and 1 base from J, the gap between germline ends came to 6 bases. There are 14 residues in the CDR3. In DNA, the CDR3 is TGTGCCAGCAGTGAATATGGGGGGAACACTGAAGCTTTCTTT. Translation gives CASSEYGGNTEAFF.

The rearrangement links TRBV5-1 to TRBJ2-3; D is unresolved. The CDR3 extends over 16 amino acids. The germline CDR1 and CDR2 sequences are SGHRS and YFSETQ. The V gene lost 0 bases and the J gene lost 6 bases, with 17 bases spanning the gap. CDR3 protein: CASSLEWTVLKDTQYF. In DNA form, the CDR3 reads TGCGCCAGCAGCTTGGAATGGACGGTGTTAAAGGATACGCAGTATTTT.

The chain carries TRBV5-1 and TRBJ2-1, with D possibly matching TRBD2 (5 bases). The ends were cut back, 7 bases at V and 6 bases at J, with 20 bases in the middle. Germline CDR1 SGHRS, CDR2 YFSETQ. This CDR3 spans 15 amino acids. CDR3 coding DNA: TGCGCCAGCGGAGACGTTGTTGGTGGACTCAATGAGCAGTTCTTC. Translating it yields CASGDVVGGLNEQFF.

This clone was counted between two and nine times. This CDR3 reads CASSWQGVVNEQYF. Written as DNA, the CDR3 is TGTGCCAGCAGTTGGCAGGGGGTCGTGAACGAGCAGTACTTC. V and J are TRBV6-5 and TRBJ2-7, with 7 bases identical to TRBD1. The junction had 8 bases not matched to a gene; V was cut back by 4 bases and J by 5 bases. Germline values: CDR1 MNHEY, CDR2 SVGAGI. The CDR3 contains 14 residues.

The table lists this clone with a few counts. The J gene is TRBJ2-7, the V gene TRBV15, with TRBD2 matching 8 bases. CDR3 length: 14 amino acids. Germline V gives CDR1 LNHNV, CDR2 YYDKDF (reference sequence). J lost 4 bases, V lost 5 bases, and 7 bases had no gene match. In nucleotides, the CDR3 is TGTGCCACCAGCCCCCCGGGGGGGAGGTACGAGCAGTACTTC. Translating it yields CATSPPGGRYEQYF.

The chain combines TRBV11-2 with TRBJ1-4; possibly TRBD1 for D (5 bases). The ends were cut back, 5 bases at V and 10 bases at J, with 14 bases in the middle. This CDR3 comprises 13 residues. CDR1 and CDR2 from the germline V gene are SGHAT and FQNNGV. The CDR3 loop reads CASSPGPLGKLFF. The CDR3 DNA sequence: TGTGCCAGCAGCCCGGGACCCCTCGGAAAACTGTTTTTT.

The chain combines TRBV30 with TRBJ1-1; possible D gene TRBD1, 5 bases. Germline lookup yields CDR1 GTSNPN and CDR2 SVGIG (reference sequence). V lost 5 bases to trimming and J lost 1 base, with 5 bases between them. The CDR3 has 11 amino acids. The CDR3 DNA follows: TGTGCCTGGGACAGGAACACTGAAGCTTTCTTT. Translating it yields CAWDRNTEAFF.

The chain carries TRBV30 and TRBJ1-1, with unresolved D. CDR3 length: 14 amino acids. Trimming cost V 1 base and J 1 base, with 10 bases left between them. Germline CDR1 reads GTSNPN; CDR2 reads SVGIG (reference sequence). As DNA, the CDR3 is TGTGCCTGGAGTGGAAGGTCAGGGAACACTGAAGCTTTCTTT. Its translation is CAWSGRSGNTEAFF. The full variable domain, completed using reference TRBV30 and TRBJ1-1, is SQTIHQWPATLVQPVGSPLSLECTVEGTSNPNLYWYRQAAGRGLQLLFYSVGIGQISSEVPQNLSASRPQDRQFILSSKKLLLSDSGFYLCAWSGRSGNTEAFFGQGTRLTVV.

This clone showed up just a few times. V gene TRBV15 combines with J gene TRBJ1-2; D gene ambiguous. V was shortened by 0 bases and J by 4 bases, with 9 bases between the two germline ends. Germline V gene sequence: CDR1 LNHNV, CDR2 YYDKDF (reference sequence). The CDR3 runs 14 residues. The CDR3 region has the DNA TGTGCCACCAGCAGAGACGGAGGGATCTATGGCTACACCTTC. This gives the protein CATSRDGGIYGYTF.

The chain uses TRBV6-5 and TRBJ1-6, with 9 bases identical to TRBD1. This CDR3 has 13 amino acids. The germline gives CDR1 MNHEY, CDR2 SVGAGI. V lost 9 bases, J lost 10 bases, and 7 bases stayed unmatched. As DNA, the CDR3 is TGTGCCAGTCGGTGGACAGGGGAGTCACCCCTCCACTTT. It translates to CASRWTGESPLHF.

CDR3 sequence reads: CASSQGPGAAEAFF. CDR3 coding DNA: TGCGCCAGCAGCCAAGGTCCGGGGGCAGCTGAAGCTTTCTTT. V gene TRBV4-1 combines with J gene TRBJ1-1, with D perhaps matching TRBD1 (6 bases). The germline V and J ends were trimmed by 1 base and 6 bases, with 12 bases remaining between them. The CDR3 totals 14 residues. Germline V gene sequence: CDR1 MGHRA, CDR2 YSYEKL.

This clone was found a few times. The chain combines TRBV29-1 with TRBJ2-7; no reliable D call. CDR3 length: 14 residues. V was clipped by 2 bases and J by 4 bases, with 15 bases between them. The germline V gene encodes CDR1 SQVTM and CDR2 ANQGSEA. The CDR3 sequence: CSVESSTPEYEQYF. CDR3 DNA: TGCAGCGTTGAATCTAGTACCCCTGAATACGAGCAGTACTTC.